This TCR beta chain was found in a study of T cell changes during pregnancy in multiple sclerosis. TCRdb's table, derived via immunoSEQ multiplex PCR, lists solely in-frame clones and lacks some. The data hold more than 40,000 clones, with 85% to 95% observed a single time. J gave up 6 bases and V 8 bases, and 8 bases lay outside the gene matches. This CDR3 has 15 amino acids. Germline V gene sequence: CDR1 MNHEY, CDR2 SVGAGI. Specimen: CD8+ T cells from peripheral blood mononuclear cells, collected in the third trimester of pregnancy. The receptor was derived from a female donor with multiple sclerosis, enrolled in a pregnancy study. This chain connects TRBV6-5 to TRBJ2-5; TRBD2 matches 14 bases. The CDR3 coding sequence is TGTGCCAGCGGGACTAGCGGGGGCCCGGCTCAGACCCAGTACTTC. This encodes CASGTSGGPAQTQYF.